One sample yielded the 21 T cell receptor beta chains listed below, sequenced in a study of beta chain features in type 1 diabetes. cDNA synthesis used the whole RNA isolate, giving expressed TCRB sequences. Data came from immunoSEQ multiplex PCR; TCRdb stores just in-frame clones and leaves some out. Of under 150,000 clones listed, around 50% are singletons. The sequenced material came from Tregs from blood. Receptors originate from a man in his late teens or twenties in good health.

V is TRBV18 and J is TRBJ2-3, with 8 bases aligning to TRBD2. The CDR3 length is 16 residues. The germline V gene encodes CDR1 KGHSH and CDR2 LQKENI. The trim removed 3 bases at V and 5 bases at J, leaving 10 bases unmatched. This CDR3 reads CASSPPRAGGRDTQYF. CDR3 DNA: TGTGCCAGCTCACCCCCCCGGGCGGGGGGAAGAGATACGCAGTATTTT.

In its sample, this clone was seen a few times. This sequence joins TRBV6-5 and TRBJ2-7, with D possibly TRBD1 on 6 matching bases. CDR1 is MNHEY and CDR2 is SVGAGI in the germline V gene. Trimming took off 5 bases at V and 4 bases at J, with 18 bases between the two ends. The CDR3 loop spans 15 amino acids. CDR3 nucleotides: TGTGCCAGCAGTCCGAGGGAGAGGGGGATGTACGAGCAGTACTTC. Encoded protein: CASSPRERGMYEQYF.

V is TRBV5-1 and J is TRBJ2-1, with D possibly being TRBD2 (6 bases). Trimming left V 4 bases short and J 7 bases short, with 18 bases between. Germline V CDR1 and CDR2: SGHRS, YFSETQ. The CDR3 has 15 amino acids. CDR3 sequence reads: CASSSGLVGGNEQFF. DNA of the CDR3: TGCGCCAGCAGCAGCGGACTTGTAGGAGGGAATGAGCAGTTCTTC. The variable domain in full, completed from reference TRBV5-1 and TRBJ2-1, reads KAGVTQTPRYLIKTRGQQVTLSCSPISGHRSVSWYQQTPGQGLQFLFEYFSETQRNKGNFPGRFSGRQFSNSRSEMNVSTLELGDSALYLCASSSGLVGGNEQFFGPGTRLTVL.

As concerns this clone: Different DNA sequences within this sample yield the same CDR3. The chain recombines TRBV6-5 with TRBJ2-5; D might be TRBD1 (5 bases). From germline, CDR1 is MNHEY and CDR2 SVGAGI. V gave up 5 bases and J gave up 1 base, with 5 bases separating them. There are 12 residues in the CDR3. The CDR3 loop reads CASSRGQETQYF. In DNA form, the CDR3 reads TGTGCCAGCAGTAGGGGCCAAGAGACCCAGTACTTC.

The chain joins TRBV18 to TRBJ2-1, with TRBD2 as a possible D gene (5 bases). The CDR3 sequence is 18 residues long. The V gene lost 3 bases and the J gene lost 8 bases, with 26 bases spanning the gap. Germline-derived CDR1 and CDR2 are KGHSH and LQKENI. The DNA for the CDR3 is TGTGCCAGCTCACCGATCCTAGCTATGCAATTTAGTATCGATGAGCAGTTCTTC. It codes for CASSPILAMQFSIDEQFF.

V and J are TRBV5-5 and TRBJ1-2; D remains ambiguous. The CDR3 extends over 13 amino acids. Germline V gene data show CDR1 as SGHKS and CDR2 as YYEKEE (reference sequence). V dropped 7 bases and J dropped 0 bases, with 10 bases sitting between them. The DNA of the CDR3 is TGTGCCAGCCGCAACAGTACTAACTATGGCTACACCTTC. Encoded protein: CASRNSTNYGYTF.

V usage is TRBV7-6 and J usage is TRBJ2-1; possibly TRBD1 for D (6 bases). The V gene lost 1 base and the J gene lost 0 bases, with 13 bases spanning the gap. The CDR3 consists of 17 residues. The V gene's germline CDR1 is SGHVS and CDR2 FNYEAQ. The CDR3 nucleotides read TGTGCCAGCAGCTTAGAATGGGGGCAAAGCTCCTACAATGAGCAGTTCTTC. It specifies CASSLEWGQSSYNEQFF. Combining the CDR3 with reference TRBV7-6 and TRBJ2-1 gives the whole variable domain GAGVSQSPRYKVTKRGQDVALRCDPISGHVSLYWYRQALGQGPEFLTYFNYEAQQDKSGLPNDRFSAERPEGSISTLTIQRTEQRDSAMYRCASSLEWGQSSYNEQFFGPGTRLTVL.

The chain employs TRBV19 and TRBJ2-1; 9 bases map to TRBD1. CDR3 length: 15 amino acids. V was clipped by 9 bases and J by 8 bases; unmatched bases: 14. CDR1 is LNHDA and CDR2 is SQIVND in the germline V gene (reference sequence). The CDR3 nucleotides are TGTGCCAGCTCCCTCCGGGACAGGGTTCCCCATGAGCAGTTCTTC. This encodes CASSLRDRVPHEQFF. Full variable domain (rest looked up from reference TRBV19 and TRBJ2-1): DGGITQSPKYLFRKEGQNVTLSCEQNLNHDAMYWYRQDPGQGLRLIYYSQIVNDFQKGDIAEGYSVSREKKESFPLTVTSAQKNPTAFYLCASSLRDRVPHEQFFGPGTRLTVL.

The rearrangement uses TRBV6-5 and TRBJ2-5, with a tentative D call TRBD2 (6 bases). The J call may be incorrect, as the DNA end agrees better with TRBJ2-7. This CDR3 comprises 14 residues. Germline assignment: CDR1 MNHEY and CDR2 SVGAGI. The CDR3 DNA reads TGTGCCAGCAGCCCCCGGAGGGGTTCCTACGAGCAGTACTTC. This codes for CASSPRRGSYEQYF.

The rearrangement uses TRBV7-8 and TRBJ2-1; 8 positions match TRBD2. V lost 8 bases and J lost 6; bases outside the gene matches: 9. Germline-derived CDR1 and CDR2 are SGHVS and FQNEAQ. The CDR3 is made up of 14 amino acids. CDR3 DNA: TGTGCCAGCTCGCTAAGTAGCGGGATCAATGAGCAGTTCTTC. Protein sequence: CASSLSSGINEQFF.

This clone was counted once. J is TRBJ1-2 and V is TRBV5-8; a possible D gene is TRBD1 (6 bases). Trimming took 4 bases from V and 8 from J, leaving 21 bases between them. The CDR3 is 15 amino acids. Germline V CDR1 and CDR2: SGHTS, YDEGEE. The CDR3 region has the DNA TGTGCCAGCAGCCAACCGGACAGAACAACGGGGGGCTACACCTTC. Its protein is CASSQPDRTTGGYTF.

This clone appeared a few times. The CDR3 sequence: CASSFVGRGTDTQYF. The CDR3 bases are TGCGCCAGCAGCTTCGTCGGGAGAGGCACAGATACGCAGTATTTT. This chain joins TRBV5-1 and TRBJ2-3; D is possibly TRBD2 (6 bases). The CDR3 spans 15 residues. The germline gives CDR1 SGHRS, CDR2 YFSETQ. The V gene lost 2 bases and the J gene lost 1 base, with 11 bases spanning the gap.

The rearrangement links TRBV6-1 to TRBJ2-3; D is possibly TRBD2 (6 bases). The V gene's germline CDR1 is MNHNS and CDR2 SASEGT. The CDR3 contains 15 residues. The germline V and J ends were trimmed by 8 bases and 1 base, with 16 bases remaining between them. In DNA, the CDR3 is TGTGCCAGCTCACTATGGGGACTTCGCACAGATACGCAGTATTTT. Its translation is CASSLWGLRTDTQYF.

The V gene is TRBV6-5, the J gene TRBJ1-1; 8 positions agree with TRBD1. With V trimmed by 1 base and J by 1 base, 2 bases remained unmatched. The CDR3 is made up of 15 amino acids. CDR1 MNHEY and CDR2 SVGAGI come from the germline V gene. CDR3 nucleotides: TGTGCCAGCAGTTACTTAGGACAGGGGAACACTGAAGCTTTCTTT. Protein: CASSYLGQGNTEAFF.

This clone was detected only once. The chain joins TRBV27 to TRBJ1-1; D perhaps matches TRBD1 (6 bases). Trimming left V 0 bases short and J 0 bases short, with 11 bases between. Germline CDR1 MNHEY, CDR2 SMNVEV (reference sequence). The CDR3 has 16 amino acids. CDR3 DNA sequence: TGTGCCAGCAGTTTATCGCGGGGGCTACTGAACACTGAAGCTTTCTTT. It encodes CASSLSRGLLNTEAFF.

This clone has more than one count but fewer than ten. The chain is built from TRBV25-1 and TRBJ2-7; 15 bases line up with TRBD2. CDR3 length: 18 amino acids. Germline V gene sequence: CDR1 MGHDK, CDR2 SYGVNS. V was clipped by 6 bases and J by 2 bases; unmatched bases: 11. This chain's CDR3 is CASRIGGLAGGGPYEQYF. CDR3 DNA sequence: TGTGCCAGCAGAATAGGGGGACTAGCGGGAGGAGGCCCCTACGAGCAGTACTTC.

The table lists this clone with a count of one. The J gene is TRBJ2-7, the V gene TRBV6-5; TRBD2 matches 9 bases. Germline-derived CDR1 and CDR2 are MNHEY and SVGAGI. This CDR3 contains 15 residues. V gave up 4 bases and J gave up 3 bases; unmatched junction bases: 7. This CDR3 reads CASSSPTSGRYEQYF. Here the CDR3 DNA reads TGTGCCAGCAGTTCCCCGACTAGCGGACGCTACGAGCAGTACTTC.

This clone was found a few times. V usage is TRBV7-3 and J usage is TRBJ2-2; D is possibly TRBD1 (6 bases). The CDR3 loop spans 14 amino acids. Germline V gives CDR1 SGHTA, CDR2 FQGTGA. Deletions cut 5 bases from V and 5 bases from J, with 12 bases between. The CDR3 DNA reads TGTGCCAGCAGCACGGCAGGGGTGACCGGGGAGCTGTTTTTT. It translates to CASSTAGVTGELFF.

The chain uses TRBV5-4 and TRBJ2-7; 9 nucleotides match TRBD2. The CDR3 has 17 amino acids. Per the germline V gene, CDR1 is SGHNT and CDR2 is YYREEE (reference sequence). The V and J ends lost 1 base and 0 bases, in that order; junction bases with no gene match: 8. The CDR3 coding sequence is TGTGCCAGCAGCTTGATGAGGCGGGGGGGTACCTCCTACGAGCAGTACTTC. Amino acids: CASSLMRRGGTSYEQYF.

CDR3 sequence: CASSWQGDIQYF. In DNA, the CDR3 is TGTGCCAGCAGTTGGCAGGGGGACATTCAGTACTTC. The rearrangement links TRBV28 to TRBJ2-4; 7 bases are a match to TRBD1. Per germline, CDR1 MDHEN and CDR2 SYDVKM. The CDR3 spans 12 residues. With 4 bases clipped from V and 8 bases from J, the junction kept 2 bases outside the gene matches.

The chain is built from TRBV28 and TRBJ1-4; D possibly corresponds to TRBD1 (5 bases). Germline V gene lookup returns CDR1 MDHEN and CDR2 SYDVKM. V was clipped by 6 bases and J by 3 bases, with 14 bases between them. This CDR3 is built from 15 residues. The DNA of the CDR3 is TGTGCCAGCAGCGCCCCGGGACTTGCTAATGAAAAACTGTTTTTT. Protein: CASSAPGLANEKLFF.